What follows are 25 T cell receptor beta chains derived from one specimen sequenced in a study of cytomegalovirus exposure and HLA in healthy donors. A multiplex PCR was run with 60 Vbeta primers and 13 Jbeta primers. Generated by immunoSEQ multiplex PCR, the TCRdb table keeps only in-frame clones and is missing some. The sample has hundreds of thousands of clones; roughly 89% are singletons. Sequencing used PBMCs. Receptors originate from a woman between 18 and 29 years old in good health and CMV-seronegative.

Here the CDR3 reads CASSLAGGGPSYNEQFF. The DNA of the CDR3 is TGTGCCAGCAGCTTAGCAGGCGGGGGGCCCTCCTACAATGAGCAGTTCTTC. This chain links TRBV7-2 with TRBJ2-1; 8 nucleotides line up with TRBD2. Trimming at V came to 0 bases and at J to 0 bases, leaving 4 bases not matched to a gene. Germline-derived CDR1 and CDR2 are SGHTA and FQGNSA. The CDR3 runs to 17 residues. Full variable domain (rest looked up from reference TRBV7-2 and TRBJ2-1): GAGVSQSPSNKVTEKGKDVELRCDPISGHTALYWYRQSLGQGLEFLIYFQGNSAPDKSGLPSDRFSAERTGGSVSTLTIQRTQQEDSAVYLCASSLAGGGPSYNEQFFGPGTRLTVL.

The CDR3 nucleotides read TGTGCCAGCAGTGAAGACGGGACAGGGGTAGACGGCTACACCTTC. It specifies CASSEDGTGVDGYTF. The chain couples TRBV2 to TRBJ1-2, with 10 bases that match TRBD1. With V trimmed by 1 base and J by 8 bases, 7 bases remained unmatched. Germline-derived CDR1 and CDR2 are SNHLY and FYNNEI. CDR3 length equals 15 residues.

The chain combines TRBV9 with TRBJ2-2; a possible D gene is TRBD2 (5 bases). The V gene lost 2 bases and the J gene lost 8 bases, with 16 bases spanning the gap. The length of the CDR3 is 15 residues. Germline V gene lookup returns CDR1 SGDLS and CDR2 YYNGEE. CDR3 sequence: CASSVPPDSTGELFF. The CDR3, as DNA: TGTGCCAGCAGCGTCCCCCCGGACTCCACTGGGGAGCTGTTTTTT.

The CDR3 DNA sequence: TGCGCCAGCAGCTTTATTCCCACAGATACGCAGTATTTT. As protein: CASSFIPTDTQYF. The chain uses TRBV5-1 and TRBJ2-3; D not resolved. Germline V gene lookup returns CDR1 SGHRS and CDR2 YFSETQ. The V gene lost 2 bases and the J gene lost 2 bases, with 6 bases spanning the gap. The CDR3 length is 13 residues.

CDR3 DNA sequence: TGTGCCAGCAGCTTAGACGGGGTGTCGACCCAGTACTTC. Its protein is CASSLDGVSTQYF. The V gene is TRBV7-2, the J gene TRBJ2-5, with D possibly TRBD2 on 5 matching bases. In germline, CDR1 is SGHTA, CDR2 FQGNSA. The CDR3 sequence is 13 residues long. V was shortened by 1 base and J by 7 bases, with 10 bases between the two germline ends.

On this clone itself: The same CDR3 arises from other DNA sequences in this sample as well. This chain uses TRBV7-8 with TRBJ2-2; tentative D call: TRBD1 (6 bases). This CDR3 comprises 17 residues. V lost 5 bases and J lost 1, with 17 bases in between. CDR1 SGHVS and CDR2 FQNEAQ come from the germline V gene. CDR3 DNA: TGTGCCAGCAGCACGCAATTCGACAGGTTGAACACCGGGGAGCTGTTTTTT. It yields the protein CASSTQFDRLNTGELFF.

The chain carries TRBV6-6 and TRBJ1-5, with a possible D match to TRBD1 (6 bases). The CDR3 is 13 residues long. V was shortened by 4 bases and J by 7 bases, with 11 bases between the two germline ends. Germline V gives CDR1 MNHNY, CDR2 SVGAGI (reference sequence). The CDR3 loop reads CASSLGAWQPQHF. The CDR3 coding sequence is TGTGCCAGCAGTTTGGGGGCTTGGCAGCCCCAGCATTTT.

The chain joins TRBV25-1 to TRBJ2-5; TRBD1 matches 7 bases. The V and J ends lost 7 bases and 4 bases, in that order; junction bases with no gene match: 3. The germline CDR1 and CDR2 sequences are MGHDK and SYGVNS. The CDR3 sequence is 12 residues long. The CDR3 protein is CASIAGGETQYF. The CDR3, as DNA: TGTGCCAGCATTGCAGGGGGAGAGACCCAGTACTTC.

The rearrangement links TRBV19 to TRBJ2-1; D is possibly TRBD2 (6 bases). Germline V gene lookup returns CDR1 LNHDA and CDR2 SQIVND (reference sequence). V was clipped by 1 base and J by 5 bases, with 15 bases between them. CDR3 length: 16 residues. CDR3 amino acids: CASSIGTTILNNEQFF. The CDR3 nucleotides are TGTGCCAGTAGTATAGGGACTACCATTTTAAACAATGAGCAGTTCTTC.

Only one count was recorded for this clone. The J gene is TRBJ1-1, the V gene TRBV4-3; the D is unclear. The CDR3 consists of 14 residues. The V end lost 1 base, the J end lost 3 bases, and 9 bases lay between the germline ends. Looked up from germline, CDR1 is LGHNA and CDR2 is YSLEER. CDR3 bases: TGCGCCAGCAGCCAAGTCCCCGGTTACACTGAAGCTTTCTTT. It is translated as CASSQVPGYTEAFF.

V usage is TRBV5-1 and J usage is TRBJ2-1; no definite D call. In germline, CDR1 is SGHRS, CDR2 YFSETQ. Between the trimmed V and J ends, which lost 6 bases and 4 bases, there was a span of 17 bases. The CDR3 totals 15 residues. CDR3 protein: CASISRRPTYNEQFF. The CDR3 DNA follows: TGCGCCAGCATCTCGCGGCGTCCGACTTACAATGAGCAGTTCTTC.

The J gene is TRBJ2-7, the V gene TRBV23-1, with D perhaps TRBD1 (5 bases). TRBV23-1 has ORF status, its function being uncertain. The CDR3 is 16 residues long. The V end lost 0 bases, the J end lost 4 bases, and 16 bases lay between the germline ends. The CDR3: CASSQSRGRVRYEQYF. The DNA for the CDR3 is TGCGCCAGCAGTCAATCCCGAGGCAGGGTGAGATACGAGCAGTACTTC.

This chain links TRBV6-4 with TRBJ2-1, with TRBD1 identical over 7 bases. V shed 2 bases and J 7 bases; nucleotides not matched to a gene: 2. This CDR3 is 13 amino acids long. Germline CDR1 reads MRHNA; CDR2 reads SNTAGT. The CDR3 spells CASSDRGRNEQFF. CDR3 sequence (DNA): TGTGCCAGCAGTGACAGGGGGCGAAATGAGCAGTTCTTC.

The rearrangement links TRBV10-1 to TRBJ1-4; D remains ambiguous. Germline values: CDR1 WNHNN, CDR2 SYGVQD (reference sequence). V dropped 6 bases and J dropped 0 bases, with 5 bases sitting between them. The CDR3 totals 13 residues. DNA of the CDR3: TGCGCCAGCAGCCGGTCAACTAATGAAAAACTGTTTTTT. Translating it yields CASSRSTNEKLFF.

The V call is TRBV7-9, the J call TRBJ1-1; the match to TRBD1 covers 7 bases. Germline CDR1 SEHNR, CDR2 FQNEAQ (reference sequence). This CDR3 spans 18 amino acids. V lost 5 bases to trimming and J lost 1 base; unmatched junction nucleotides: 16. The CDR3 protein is CASSARDPWGTANTEAFF. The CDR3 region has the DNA TGTGCCAGCAGCGCTAGGGACCCCTGGGGGACAGCGAACACTGAAGCTTTCTTT.

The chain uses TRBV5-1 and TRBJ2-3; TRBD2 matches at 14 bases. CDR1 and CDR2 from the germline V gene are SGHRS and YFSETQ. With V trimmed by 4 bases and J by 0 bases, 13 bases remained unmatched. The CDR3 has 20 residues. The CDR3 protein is CASSLVPGTSGGTSTDTQYF. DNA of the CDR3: TGCGCCAGCAGCCTCGTCCCCGGGACTAGCGGGGGTACTAGCACAGATACGCAGTATTTT.

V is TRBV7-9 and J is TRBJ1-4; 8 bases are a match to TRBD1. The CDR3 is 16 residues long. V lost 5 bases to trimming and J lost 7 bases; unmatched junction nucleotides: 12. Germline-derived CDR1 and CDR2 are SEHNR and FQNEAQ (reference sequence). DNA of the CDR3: TGTGCCAGCAGCCTAGACGACGACAGGGGAGGTGAAAAACTGTTTTTT. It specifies CASSLDDDRGGEKLFF. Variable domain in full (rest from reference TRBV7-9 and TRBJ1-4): DTGVSQNPRHKITKRGQNVTFRCDPISEHNRLYWYRQTLGQGPEFLTYFQNEAQLEKSRLLSDRFSAERPKGSFSTLEIQRTEQGDSAMYLCASSLDDDRGGEKLFFGSGTQLSVL.

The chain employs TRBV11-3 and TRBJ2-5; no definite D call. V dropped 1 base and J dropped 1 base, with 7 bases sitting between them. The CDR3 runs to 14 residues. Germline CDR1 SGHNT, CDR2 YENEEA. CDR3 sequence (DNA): TGTGCCAGCAGCTTAGGGGCAGCCCAAGAGACCCAGTACTTC. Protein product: CASSLGAAQETQYF.

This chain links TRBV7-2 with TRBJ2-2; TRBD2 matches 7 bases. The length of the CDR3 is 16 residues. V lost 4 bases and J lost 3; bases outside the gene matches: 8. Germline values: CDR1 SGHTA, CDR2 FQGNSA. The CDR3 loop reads CASSYHPGGDTGELFF. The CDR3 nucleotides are TGTGCCAGCAGCTATCACCCTGGGGGGGACACCGGGGAGCTGTTTTTT.

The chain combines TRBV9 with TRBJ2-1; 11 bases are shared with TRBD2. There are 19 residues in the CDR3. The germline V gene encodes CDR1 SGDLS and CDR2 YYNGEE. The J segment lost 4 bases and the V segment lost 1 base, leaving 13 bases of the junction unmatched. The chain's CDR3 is CASSVLSLAGGTLYNEQFF. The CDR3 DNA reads TGTGCCAGCAGCGTACTTAGTTTAGCGGGAGGGACACTATACAATGAGCAGTTCTTC.

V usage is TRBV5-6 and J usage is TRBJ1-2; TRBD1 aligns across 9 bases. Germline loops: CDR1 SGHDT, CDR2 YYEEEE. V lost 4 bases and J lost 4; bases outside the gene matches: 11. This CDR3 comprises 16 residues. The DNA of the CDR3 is TGTGCCAGCAGCCTTGTGACACAGGGGGCTACCTATGGCTACACCTTC. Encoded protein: CASSLVTQGATYGYTF.

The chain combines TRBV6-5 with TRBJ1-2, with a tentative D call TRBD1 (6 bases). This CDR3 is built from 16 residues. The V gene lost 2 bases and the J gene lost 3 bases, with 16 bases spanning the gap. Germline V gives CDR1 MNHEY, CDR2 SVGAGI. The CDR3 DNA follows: TGTGCCAGCAGTTACGGGTCTAAGGGGGAAGACTATGGCTACACCTTC. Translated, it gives CASSYGSKGEDYGYTF.

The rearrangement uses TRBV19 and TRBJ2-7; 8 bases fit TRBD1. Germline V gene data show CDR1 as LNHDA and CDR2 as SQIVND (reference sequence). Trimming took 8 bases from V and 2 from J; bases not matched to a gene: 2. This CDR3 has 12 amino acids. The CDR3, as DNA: TGTGCCAGTGGACAGGGCCCCTACGAGCAGTACTTC. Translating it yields CASGQGPYEQYF.

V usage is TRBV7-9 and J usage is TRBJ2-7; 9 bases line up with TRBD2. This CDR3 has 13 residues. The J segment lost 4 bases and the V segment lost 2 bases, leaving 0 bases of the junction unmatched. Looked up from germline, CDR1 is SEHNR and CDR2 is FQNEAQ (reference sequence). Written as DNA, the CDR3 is TGTGCCAGCAGCTTACTAGCGGGATACGAGCAGTACTTC. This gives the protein CASSLLAGYEQYF.

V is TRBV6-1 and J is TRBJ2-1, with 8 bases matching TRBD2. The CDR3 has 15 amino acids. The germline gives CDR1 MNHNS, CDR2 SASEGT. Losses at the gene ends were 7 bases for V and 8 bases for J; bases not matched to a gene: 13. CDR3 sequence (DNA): TGTGCCAGCACTATTTCCCTGGGACTAGTAGATGAGCAGTTCTTC. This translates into CASTISLGLVDEQFF.